The 30 T cell receptor beta chains below come from one sample, sequenced in a study of PD-1 blockade in mismatch repair-deficient tumors. Profiled with immunoSEQ multiplex PCR; TCRdb holds only in-frame clones, not every one. The data contain 90,000 to 120,000 clones, 70% to 85% of them singletons. The material was peripheral blood, obtained roughly 36 weeks after starting pembrolizumab. The source of these receptors is an adult with mismatch repair-deficient cancer.

Concerning this clone: Other DNA sequences from this sample encode an identical CDR3 as well. V and J are TRBV18 and TRBJ2-5, with no clear D. The ends were cut back, 3 bases at V and 5 bases at J, with 7 bases in the middle. The CDR3 length is 12 residues. The germline CDR1 and CDR2 sequences are KGHSH and LQKENI. CDR3 DNA sequence: TGTGCCAGCTCACCTTTGGGGGAGACCCAGTACTTC. Its protein is CASSPLGETQYF.

CDR3 in amino acids: CASSRGETQYF. The CDR3 DNA is TGTGCCAGCAGCCGTGGGGAGACCCAGTACTTC. V usage is TRBV7-2 and J usage is TRBJ2-5; D unclear. This CDR3 is 11 amino acids long. Germline CDR1 reads SGHTA; CDR2 reads FQGNSA. V was pared by 5 bases and J by 5 bases, with 6 bases between. Using reference TRBV7-2 and TRBJ2-5 for the parts outside the CDR3, the full variable domain is GAGVSQSPSNKVTEKGKDVELRCDPISGHTALYWYRQSLGQGLEFLIYFQGNSAPDKSGLPSDRFSAERTGGSVSTLTIQRTQQEDSAVYLCASSRGETQYFGPGTRLLVL.

The chain recombines TRBV9 with TRBJ2-1; 7 nucleotides match TRBD2. This CDR3 spans 15 amino acids. Germline lookup yields CDR1 SGDLS and CDR2 YYNGEE. With 3 bases clipped from V and 5 bases from J, the junction kept 8 bases outside the gene matches. The CDR3 loop reads CASSATGTIHNEQFF. The CDR3 DNA is TGTGCCAGCAGCGCTACCGGGACTATACACAATGAGCAGTTCTTC.

J is TRBJ1-2 and V is TRBV5-4, with 7 bases fitting TRBD1. CDR3 size: 14 residues. The germline V gene encodes CDR1 SGHNT and CDR2 YYREEE (reference sequence). Germline trimming cut 0 bases from V and 2 bases from J; bases unmatched to any gene: 1. The CDR3 reads CASSLEGGNYGYTF. As DNA, the CDR3 is TGTGCCAGCAGCTTGGAAGGGGGCAACTATGGCTACACCTTC.

The CDR3 DNA follows: TGTGCCAGCAACCCATCATGGACAGGGGGCACGGAGACCCAGTACTTC. It codes for CASNPSWTGGTETQYF. This chain links TRBV28 with TRBJ2-5, with 11 bases that match TRBD1. Germline-derived CDR1 and CDR2 are MDHEN and SYDVKM. V was clipped by 7 bases and J by 5 bases; unmatched bases: 12. The CDR3 length is 16 residues.

The count of this clone is one. The chain joins TRBV6-5 to TRBJ2-1; TRBD2 agrees at 13 bases. This CDR3 spans 15 amino acids. After removal of 6 bases from V and 2 bases from J, the junction contained 1 base not matched to a gene. Germline loops: CDR1 MNHEY, CDR2 SVGAGI. This CDR3 is CASRGLAGTYNEQFF. In DNA form, the CDR3 reads TGTGCCAGCAGGGGACTAGCGGGAACCTACAATGAGCAGTTCTTC.

With regard to this clone: The junction shows a germline mismatch at one end, possibly a read error. The chain combines TRBV5-5 with TRBJ2-7, with 10 bases lining up with TRBD1. Germline V gene data show CDR1 as SGHKS and CDR2 as YYEKEE (reference sequence). CDR3 length equals 15 residues. The CDR3 nucleotides are TGCGCCAGCAGCTATTCCGGGACAGGGGAATACGAGCAGTACTTC. Protein product: CASSYSGTGEYEQYF.

J is TRBJ2-2 and V is TRBV5-8; 11 nucleotides line up with TRBD1. The ends lost 7 bases at V and 5 bases at J; junction bases unmatched: 10. The CDR3 covers 16 residues. Per germline, CDR1 SGHTS and CDR2 YDEGEE. In DNA form, the CDR3 reads TGTGCCAGCGAAAAAGCGGGACAGGGGGTGACCGGGGAGCTGTTTTTT. Amino acids: CASEKAGQGVTGELFF.

The CDR3 region is CASSRSRARAGEQFF. CDR3 sequence (DNA): TGTGCCAGCAGCCGGAGCCGTGCTCGTGCGGGTGAGCAGTTCTTC. The chain has TRBV7-9 and TRBJ2-1, with D tentatively TRBD2 (5 bases). With 5 bases removed from V and 9 bases from J, the gap between germline ends came to 20 bases. There are 15 residues in the CDR3. The germline gives CDR1 SEHNR, CDR2 FQNEAQ (reference sequence).

This clone was seen just once. V and J are TRBV7-9 and TRBJ2-7; D unclear. Germline CDR1 is SEHNR and CDR2 is FQNEAQ (reference sequence). CDR3 length: 14 residues. Deletions cut 2 bases from V and 1 base from J, with 9 bases between. The CDR3 bases are TGTGCCAGCAGCTTAATGGGTAGTTCCTACGAGCAGTACTTC. This translates into CASSLMGSSYEQYF.

The genes are TRBV30 and TRBJ1-1, with 7 nucleotides matching TRBD1. This CDR3 is built from 13 residues. Trimming took 4 bases from V and 1 from J; bases not matched to a gene: 3. CDR1 is GTSNPN, CDR2 SVGIG, per germline (reference sequence). This CDR3 is CAWTGGWNTEAFF. The CDR3 DNA is TGTGCCTGGACAGGGGGTTGGAACACTGAAGCTTTCTTT.

The chain recombines TRBV6-4 with TRBJ2-2, with D possibly being TRBD2 (6 bases). The CDR3 covers 14 residues. V dropped 8 bases and J dropped 2 bases, with 12 bases sitting between them. Germline lookup yields CDR1 MRHNA and CDR2 SNTAGT. CDR3 coding DNA: TGTGCCAGCGGCGCGGGAAGAAACACCGGGGAGCTGTTTTTT. It is translated as CASGAGRNTGELFF.

With regard to this clone: The junction differs from germline at one of its ends, possibly a read error. The chain employs TRBV6-6 and TRBJ2-6, with 9 positions matching TRBD1. Germline lookup yields CDR1 MNHNY and CDR2 SVGAGI (reference sequence). The CDR3 runs to 16 residues. The CDR3 is CASRYYRGPGANVLTF. The CDR3 nucleotides are TGTGCCAGCAGATACTACAGGGGGCCCGGGGCCAACGTCCTGACTTTC.

The CDR3 sequence: CASSPTGSEAFF. CDR3 nucleotide sequence: TGTGCCAGCAGCCCCACGGGAAGTGAAGCTTTCTTT. This sequence joins TRBV6-5 and TRBJ1-1, with D uncertain. V was clipped by 6 bases and J by 7 bases, with 12 bases between them. Germline CDR1 MNHEY, CDR2 SVGAGI. The CDR3 is 12 amino acids.

The chain recombines TRBV4-1 with TRBJ1-2; TRBD1 might be the D (5 bases). Germline-derived CDR1 and CDR2 are MGHRA and YSYEKL. V lost 4 bases and J lost 1, with 13 bases in between. The CDR3 sequence is 15 residues long. CDR3 nucleotide sequence: TGCGCCAGCAGCCCCGGGGAGGGACTTAACTATGGCTACACCTTC. Its protein is CASSPGEGLNYGYTF.

V gene TRBV7-8 combines with J gene TRBJ2-7; 10 nucleotides agree with TRBD1. This CDR3 is 14 amino acids long. The germline CDR1 and CDR2 sequences are SGHVS and FQNEAQ. V lost 3 bases to trimming and J lost 5 bases; unmatched junction nucleotides: 4. Here the CDR3 DNA reads TGTGCCAGCAGCTTCCGGGACAGGGGCCACGAGCAGTACTTC. Translating gives CASSFRDRGHEQYF.

The chain carries TRBV15 and TRBJ1-5; D ambiguous. The length of the CDR3 is 14 residues. The V gene's germline CDR1 is LNHNV and CDR2 YYDKDF (reference sequence). Trimming removed 3 bases at V and 5 bases at J, with 11 bases between. Here the CDR3 DNA reads TGTGCCACCAGCAGCCCTGGAAATTATCAGCCCCAGCATTTT. This encodes CATSSPGNYQPQHF.

The CDR3 DNA reads as TGTGCCAGCAGCTTGCGGCAGGGGGTCTCTGGAAACACCATATATTTT. Its translation is CASSLRQGVSGNTIYF. The chain combines TRBV7-2 with TRBJ1-3; 7 bases fit TRBD1. This CDR3 comprises 16 residues. V shed 3 bases and J 0 bases; nucleotides not matched to a gene: 5. Germline V gene sequence: CDR1 SGHTA, CDR2 FQGNSA.

The chain recombines TRBV11-3 with TRBJ2-7; TRBD1 matches 7 bases. The CDR3 has 14 amino acids. With V trimmed by 4 bases and J by 1 base, 4 bases remained unmatched. Germline assignment: CDR1 SGHNT and CDR2 YENEEA. The CDR3 protein is CASSSGTESYEQYF. As DNA, the CDR3 is TGTGCCAGCAGCTCCGGGACAGAGTCCTACGAGCAGTACTTC.

The chain combines TRBV5-1 with TRBJ1-4; D not certain. This CDR3 contains 14 residues. V shed 3 bases and J shed 5 bases, with 11 bases lying between them. CDR1 is SGHRS and CDR2 is YFSETQ in the germline V gene. CDR3 in amino acids: CASSWEGSNEKLFF. CDR3 bases: TGCGCCAGCAGCTGGGAAGGGTCGAATGAAAAACTGTTTTTT. Combining the CDR3 with reference TRBV5-1 and TRBJ1-4 gives the whole variable domain KAGVTQTPRYLIKTRGQQVTLSCSPISGHRSVSWYQQTPGQGLQFLFEYFSETQRNKGNFPGRFSGRQFSNSRSEMNVSTLELGDSALYLCASSWEGSNEKLFFGSGTQLSVL.

The chain joins TRBV13 to TRBJ2-1; D gene ambiguous. This CDR3 comprises 15 residues. Germline V gives CDR1 PRHDT, CDR2 FYEKMQ (reference sequence). Deletions cut 0 bases from V and 8 bases from J, with 14 bases between. CDR3 in DNA: TGTGCCAGCAGCTTAGGACCCTTTCGGGCGGATGAGCAGTTCTTC. Protein: CASSLGPFRADEQFF.

DNA for the CDR3: TGTGCCCTGGGGCCCGATGAAAAACTGTTTTTT. This encodes CALGPDEKLFF. V and J are TRBV30 and TRBJ1-4, with D perhaps TRBD1 (5 bases). Germline CDR1 reads GTSNPN; CDR2 reads SVGIG (reference sequence). V was pared by 8 bases and J by 6 bases, with 10 bases between. CDR3 length equals 11 residues.

This chain joins TRBV6-1 and TRBJ1-2; D gene ambiguous. V lost 4 bases, J lost 0 bases, and 9 bases lay in between. This CDR3 comprises 14 residues. CDR1 MNHNS and CDR2 SASEGT come from the germline V gene. The DNA of the CDR3 is TGTGCCAGCAGTGGGATAGGGACTAACTATGGCTACACCTTC. It translates to CASSGIGTNYGYTF.

This sequence joins TRBV18 and TRBJ2-2, with TRBD2 as a possible D gene (6 bases). The CDR3 is 15 residues long. Germline values: CDR1 KGHSH, CDR2 LQKENI. Trimming removed 5 bases at V and 0 bases at J, with 10 bases between. The CDR3 DNA reads TGTGCCAGCTCAGGAGGGAATACGAACACCGGGGAGCTGTTTTTT. This sequence encodes CASSGGNTNTGELFF.

This clone was seen only once. The chain has TRBV11-2 and TRBJ2-7, with 12 bases matching TRBD1. The CDR3 totals 15 residues. Looked up from germline, CDR1 is SGHAT and CDR2 is FQNNGV. The junction had 9 bases not matched to a gene; V was cut back by 6 bases and J by 6 bases. The CDR3 DNA is TGTGCCAGCAGTCGACCCGGGACAGGGGGCTTCGAGCAGTACTTC. This codes for CASSRPGTGGFEQYF.

This clone was found a few times. This sample includes further DNA sequences coding for the same CDR3. V is TRBV7-2 and J is TRBJ2-3; D not resolved. This CDR3 is 11 amino acids long. Trimming pared 5 bases from V and 3 bases from J, leaving 3 bases between. Looked up from germline, CDR1 is SGHTA and CDR2 is FQGNSA. The CDR3 spells CASSLTDTQYF. CDR3 coding DNA: TGTGCCAGCAGCCTAACAGATACGCAGTATTTT.

This clone was seen only once. The chain recombines TRBV30 with TRBJ2-2; TRBD2 might be the D (6 bases). Deletions cut 4 bases from V and 4 bases from J, with 13 bases between. Germline V CDR1 and CDR2: GTSNPN, SVGIG (reference sequence). This CDR3 is built from 14 residues. DNA of the CDR3: TGTGCCTGGAAACGGCTGGGAGGCACCGGGGAGCTGTTTTTT. It yields the protein CAWKRLGGTGELFF.

This clone was seen only a few times. The V gene is TRBV11-3, the J gene TRBJ2-1; a weak D match, TRBD2 (7 bases). Germline V CDR1 and CDR2: SGHNT, YENEEA. V gave up 1 base and J gave up 4 bases, with 14 bases separating them. CDR3 length equals 16 residues. This chain's CDR3 is CASSLGGGEPYNEQFF. The CDR3 bases are TGTGCCAGCAGCTTAGGAGGGGGGGAGCCATACAATGAGCAGTTCTTC.

This clone appeared a few times. This chain links TRBV5-1 with TRBJ2-1, with D unresolved. The CDR3 covers 11 residues. Germline CDR1 and CDR2: SGHRS and YFSETQ. Trimming took off 4 bases at V and 10 bases at J, with 9 bases between the two ends. This CDR3 is CASSDRKEQFF. The CDR3 bases are TGCGCCAGCAGCGATAGAAAGGAGCAGTTCTTC. Looking up the rest from reference TRBV5-1 and TRBJ2-1 gives the full variable domain: KAGVTQTPRYLIKTRGQQVTLSCSPISGHRSVSWYQQTPGQGLQFLFEYFSETQRNKGNFPGRFSGRQFSNSRSEMNVSTLELGDSALYLCASSDRKEQFFGPGTRLTVL.

This clone was recorded only once. The chain links TRBV7-8 to TRBJ1-1; D ambiguous. The CDR3 consists of 13 residues. Germline loops: CDR1 SGHVS, CDR2 FQNEAQ. V was trimmed by 5 bases and J by 6 bases, leaving 13 bases between them. The CDR3 bases are TGTGCCAGCAGCGCCCCCCCGCTCGCTGAAGCTTTCTTT. Its translation: CASSAPPLAEAFF.